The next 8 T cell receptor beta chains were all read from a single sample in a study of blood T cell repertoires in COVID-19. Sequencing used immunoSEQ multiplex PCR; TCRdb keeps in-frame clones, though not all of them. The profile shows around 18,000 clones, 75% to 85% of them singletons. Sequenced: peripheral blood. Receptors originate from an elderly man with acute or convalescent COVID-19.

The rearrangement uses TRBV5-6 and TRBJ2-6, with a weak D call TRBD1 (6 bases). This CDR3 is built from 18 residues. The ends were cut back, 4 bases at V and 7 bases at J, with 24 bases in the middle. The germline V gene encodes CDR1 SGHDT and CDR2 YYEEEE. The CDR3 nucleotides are TGTGCCAGCAGCCTGGGGGACCAGGGGTTCGTGAGAGCCAACGTCCTGACTTTC. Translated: CASSLGDQGFVRANVLTF.

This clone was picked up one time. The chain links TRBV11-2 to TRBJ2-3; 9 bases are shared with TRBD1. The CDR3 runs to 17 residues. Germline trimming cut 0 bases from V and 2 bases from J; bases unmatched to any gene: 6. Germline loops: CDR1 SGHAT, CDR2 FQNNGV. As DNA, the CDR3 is TGTGCCAGCAGCTTAGATGGGCGGACAGGGGTCACAGATACGCAGTATTTT. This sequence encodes CASSLDGRTGVTDTQYF. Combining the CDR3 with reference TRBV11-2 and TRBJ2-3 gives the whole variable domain EAGVAQSPRYKIIEKRQSVAFWCNPISGHATLYWYQQILGQGPKLLIQFQNNGVVDDSQLPKDRFSAERLKGVDSTLKIQPAKLEDSAVYLCASSLDGRTGVTDTQYFGPGTRLTVL.

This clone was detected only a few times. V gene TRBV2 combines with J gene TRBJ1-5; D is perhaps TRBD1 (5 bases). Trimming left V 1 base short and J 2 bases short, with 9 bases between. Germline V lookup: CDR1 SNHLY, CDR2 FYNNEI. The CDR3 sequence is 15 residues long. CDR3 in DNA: TGTGCCAGCAGTGAAGGGGGACTTGGCAATCAGCCCCAGCATTTT. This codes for CASSEGGLGNQPQHF. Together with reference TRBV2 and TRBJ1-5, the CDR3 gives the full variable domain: EPEVTQTPSHQVTQMGQEVILRCVPISNHLYFYWYRQILGQKVEFLVSFYNNEISEKSEIFDDQFSVERPDGSNFTLKIRSTKLEDSAMYFCASSEGGLGNQPQHFGDGTRLSIL.

The chain's CDR3 is CASSGQGQETQYF. DNA for the CDR3: TGTGCCAGCAGTGGGCAGGGTCAAGAGACCCAGTACTTC. The chain joins TRBV2 to TRBJ2-5; possible D gene TRBD1, 5 bases. Germline V gene sequence: CDR1 SNHLY, CDR2 FYNNEI. This CDR3 region has 13 residues. V gave up 4 bases and J gave up 2 bases, with 8 bases separating them.

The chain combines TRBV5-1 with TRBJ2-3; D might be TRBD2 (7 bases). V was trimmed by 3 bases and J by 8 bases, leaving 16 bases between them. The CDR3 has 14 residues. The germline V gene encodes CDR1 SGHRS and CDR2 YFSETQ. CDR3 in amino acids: CASSSGTGGVTQYF. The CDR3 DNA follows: TGCGCCAGCAGCTCAGGGACGGGGGGCGTTACGCAGTATTTT.

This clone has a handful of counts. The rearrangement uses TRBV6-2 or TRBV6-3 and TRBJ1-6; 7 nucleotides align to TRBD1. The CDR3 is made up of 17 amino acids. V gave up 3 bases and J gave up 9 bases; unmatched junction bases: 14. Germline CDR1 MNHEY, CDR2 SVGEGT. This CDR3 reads CASSYGPDRSFGSPLHF. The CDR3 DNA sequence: TGTGCCAGCAGTTATGGACCGGACAGGTCGTTTGGTTCACCCCTCCACTTT.

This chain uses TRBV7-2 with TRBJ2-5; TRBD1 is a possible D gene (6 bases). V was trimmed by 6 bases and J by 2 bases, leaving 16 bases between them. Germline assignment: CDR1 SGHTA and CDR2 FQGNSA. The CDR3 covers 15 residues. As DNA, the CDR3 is TGTGCCAGCAGAATTACAGGGATAGGTCAAGAGACCCAGTACTTC. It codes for CASRITGIGQETQYF.

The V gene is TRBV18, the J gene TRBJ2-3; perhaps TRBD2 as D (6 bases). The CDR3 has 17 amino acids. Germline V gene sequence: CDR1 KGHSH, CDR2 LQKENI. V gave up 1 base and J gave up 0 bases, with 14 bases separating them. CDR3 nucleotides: TGTGCCAGCTCACCACTGGACGGGGGAGGTAGCACAGATACGCAGTATTTT. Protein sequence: CASSPLDGGGSTDTQYF.